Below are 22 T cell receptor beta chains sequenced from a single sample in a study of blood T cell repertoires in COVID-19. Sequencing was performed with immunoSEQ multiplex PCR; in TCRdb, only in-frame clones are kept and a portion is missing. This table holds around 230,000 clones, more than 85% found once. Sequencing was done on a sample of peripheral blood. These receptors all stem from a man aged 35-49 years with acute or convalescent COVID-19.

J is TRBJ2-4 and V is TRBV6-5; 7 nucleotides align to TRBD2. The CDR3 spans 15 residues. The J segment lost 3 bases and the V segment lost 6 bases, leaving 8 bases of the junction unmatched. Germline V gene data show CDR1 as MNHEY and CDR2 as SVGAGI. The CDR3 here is CASSPAGFDKNIQYF. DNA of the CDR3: TGTGCCAGCAGCCCAGCGGGATTCGACAAAAACATTCAGTACTTC.

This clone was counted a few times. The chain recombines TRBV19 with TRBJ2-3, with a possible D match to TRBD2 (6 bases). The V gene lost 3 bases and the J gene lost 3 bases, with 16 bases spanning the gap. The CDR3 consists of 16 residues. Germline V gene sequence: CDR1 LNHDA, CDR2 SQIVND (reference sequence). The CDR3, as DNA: TGTGCCAGTAGTATTGAGGGACTGGGAGTAACAGATACGCAGTATTTT. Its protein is CASSIEGLGVTDTQYF.

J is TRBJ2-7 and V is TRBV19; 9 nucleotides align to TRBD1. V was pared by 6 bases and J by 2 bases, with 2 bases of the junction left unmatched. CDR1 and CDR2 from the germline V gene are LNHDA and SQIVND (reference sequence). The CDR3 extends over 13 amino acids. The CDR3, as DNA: TGTGCCAGTAGGGGGGACAGGGCCTACGAGCAGTACTTC. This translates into CASRGDRAYEQYF.

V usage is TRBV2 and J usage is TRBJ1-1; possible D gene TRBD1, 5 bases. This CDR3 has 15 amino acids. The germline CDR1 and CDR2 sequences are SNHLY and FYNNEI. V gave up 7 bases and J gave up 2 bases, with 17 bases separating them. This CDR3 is CASNSNRWGNTEAFF. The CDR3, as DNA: TGTGCCAGCAATTCCAACAGGTGGGGTAACACTGAAGCTTTCTTT.

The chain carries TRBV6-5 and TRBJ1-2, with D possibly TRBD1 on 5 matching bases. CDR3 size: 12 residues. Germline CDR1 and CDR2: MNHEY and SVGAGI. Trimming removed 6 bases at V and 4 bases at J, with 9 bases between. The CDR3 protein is CASSSGGYGYTF. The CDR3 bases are TGTGCCAGCAGCTCCGGGGGCTATGGCTACACCTTC.

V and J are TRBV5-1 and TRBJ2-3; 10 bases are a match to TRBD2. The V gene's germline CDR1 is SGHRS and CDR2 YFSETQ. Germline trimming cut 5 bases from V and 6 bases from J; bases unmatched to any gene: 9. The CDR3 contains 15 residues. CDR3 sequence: CASSSSGGAGDTQYF. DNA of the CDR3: TGCGCCAGCAGTTCAAGCGGGGGGGCCGGGGATACGCAGTATTTT.

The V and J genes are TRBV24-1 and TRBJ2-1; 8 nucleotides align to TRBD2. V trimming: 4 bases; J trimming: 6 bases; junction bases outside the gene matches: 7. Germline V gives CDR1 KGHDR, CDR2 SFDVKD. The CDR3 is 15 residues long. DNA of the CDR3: TGTGCCACCAGTGAGCCGGGACTAGGGGGCAATGAGCAGTTCTTC. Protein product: CATSEPGLGGNEQFF.

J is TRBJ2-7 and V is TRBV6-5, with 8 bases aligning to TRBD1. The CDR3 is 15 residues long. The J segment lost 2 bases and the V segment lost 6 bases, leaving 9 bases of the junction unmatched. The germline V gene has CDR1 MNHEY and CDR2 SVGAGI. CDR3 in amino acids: CASSGGQALTYEQYF. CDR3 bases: TGTGCCAGCAGCGGGGGACAGGCTCTAACCTACGAGCAGTACTTC.

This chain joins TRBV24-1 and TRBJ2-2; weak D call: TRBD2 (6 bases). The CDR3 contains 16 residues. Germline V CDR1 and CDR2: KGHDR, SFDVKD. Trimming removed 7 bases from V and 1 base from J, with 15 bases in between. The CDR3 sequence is CATSRPGLRNTGELFF. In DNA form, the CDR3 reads TGTGCCACCAGCCGACCGGGACTCAGGAACACCGGGGAGCTGTTTTTT.

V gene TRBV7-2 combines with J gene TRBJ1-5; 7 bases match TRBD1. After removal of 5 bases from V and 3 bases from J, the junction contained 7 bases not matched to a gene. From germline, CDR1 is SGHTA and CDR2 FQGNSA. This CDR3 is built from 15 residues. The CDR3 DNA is TGTGCCAGCAGCGCTCCGGACAGGTCCAATCAGCCCCAGCATTTT. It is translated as CASSAPDRSNQPQHF.

CDR3 in DNA: TGTGCCAGCGACGCAGGGTTTATTGAGCAGTTCTTC. This gives the protein CASDAGFIEQFF. J is TRBJ2-1 and V is TRBV28; tentatively, D is TRBD1 (5 bases). V lost 8 bases and J 9 bases, leaving 14 bases between the germline ends. Germline-derived CDR1 and CDR2 are MDHEN and SYDVKM. CDR3 length: 12 amino acids.

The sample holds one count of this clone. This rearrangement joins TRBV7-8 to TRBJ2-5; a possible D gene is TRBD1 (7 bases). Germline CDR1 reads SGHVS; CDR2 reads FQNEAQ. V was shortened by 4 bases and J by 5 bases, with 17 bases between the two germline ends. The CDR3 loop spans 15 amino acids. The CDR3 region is CASSWDSPGRETQYF. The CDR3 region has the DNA TGTGCCAGCAGCTGGGACAGCCCAGGGAGGGAGACCCAGTACTTC. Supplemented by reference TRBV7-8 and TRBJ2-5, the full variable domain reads GAGVSQSPRYKVAKRGQDVALRCDPISGHVSLFWYQQALGQGPEFLTYFQNEAQLDKSGLPSDRFFAERPEGSVSTLKIQRTQQEDSAVYLCASSWDSPGRETQYFGPGTRLLVL.

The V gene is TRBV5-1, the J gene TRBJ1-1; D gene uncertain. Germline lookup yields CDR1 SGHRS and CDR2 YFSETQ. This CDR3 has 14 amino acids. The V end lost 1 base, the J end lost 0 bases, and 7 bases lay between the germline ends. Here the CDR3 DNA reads TGCGCCAGCAGCTTGCAGTATTTGAACACTGAAGCTTTCTTT. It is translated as CASSLQYLNTEAFF. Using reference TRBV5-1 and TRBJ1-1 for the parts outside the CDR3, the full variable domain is KAGVTQTPRYLIKTRGQQVTLSCSPISGHRSVSWYQQTPGQGLQFLFEYFSETQRNKGNFPGRFSGRQFSNSRSEMNVSTLELGDSALYLCASSLQYLNTEAFFGQGTRLTVV.

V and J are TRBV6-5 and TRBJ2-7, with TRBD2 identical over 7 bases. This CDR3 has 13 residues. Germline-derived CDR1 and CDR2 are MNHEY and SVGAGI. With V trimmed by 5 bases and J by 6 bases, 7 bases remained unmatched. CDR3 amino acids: CASSPPGLSEQYF. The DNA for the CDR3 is TGTGCCAGCAGTCCCCCGGGACTATCCGAGCAGTACTTC.

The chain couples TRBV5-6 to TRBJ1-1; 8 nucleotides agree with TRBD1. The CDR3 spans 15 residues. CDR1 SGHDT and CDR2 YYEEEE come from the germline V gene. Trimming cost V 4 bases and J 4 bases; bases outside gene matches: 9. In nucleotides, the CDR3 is TGTGCCAGCAGCCGGCCAGGGGGCTCTGGCACTGAAGCTTTCTTT. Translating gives CASSRPGGSGTEAFF. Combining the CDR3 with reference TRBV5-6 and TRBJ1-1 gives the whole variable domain DAGVTQSPTHLIKTRGQQVTLRCSPKSGHDTVSWYQQALGQGPQFIFQYYEEEERQRGNFPDRFSGHQFPNYSSELNVNALLLGDSALYLCASSRPGGSGTEAFFGQGTRLTVV.

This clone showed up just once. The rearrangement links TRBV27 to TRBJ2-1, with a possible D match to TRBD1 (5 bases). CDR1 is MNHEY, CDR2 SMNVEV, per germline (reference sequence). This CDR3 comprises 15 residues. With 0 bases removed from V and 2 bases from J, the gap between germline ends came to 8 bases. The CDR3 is CASSLSQTAYNEQFF. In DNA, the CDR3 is TGTGCCAGCAGTTTATCCCAGACAGCCTACAATGAGCAGTTCTTC.

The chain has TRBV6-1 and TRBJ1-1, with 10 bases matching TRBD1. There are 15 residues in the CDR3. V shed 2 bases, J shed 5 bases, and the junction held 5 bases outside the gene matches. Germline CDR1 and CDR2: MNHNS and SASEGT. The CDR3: CASSEPGQGRTEAFF. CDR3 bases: TGTGCCAGCAGTGAACCGGGACAGGGGAGAACTGAAGCTTTCTTT.

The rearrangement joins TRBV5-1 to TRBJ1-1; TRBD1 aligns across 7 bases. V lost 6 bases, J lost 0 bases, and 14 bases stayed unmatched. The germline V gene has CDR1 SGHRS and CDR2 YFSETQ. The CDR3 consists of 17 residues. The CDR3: CASTSVSGTDLNTEAFF. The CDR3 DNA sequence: TGCGCCAGCACCTCCGTCTCGGGGACAGATTTGAACACTGAAGCTTTCTTT.

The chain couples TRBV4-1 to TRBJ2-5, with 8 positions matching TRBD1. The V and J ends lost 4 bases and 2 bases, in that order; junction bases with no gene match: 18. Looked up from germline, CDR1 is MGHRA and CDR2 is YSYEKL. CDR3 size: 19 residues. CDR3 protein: CASSRYSSGQVGGQETQYF. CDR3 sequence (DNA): TGCGCCAGCAGCCGGTATTCTTCGGGACAGGTTGGGGGGCAAGAGACCCAGTACTTC.

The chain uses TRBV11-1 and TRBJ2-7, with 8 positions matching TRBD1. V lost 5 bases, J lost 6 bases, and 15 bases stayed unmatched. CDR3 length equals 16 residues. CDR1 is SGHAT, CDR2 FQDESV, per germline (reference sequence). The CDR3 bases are TGTGCCAGCAGCCCACAGGGGGGTCTATTAGGGCGCGAGCAGTACTTC. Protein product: CASSPQGGLLGREQYF.

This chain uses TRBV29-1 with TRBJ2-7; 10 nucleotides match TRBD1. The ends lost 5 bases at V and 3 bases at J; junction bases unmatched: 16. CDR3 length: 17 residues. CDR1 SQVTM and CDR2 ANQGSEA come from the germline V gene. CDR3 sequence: CSVLTGGESSFVYEQYF. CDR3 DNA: TGCAGCGTTCTGACAGGGGGCGAATCCTCTTTCGTCTACGAGCAGTACTTC.

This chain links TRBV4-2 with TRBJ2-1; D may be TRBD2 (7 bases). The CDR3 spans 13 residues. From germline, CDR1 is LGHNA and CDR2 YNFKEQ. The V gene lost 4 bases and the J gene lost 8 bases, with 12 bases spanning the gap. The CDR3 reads CASSPGEGDEQFF. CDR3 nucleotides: TGTGCCAGCAGCCCCGGGGAGGGGGATGAGCAGTTCTTC.